The 10 T cell receptor beta chains below all came from one sample that was sequenced in a study of cytomegalovirus exposure and HLA in healthy donors. The assay was immunoSEQ multiplex PCR, and TCRdb's table has in-frame clones only and misses some. The sample yields under 400,000 clones, 86% seen once. Sequencing used PBMCs. The origin of the receptors is a woman under 30 in good health and CMV-seronegative.

The chain combines TRBV11-2 with TRBJ2-2, with 8 bases lining up with TRBD2. From germline, CDR1 is SGHAT and CDR2 FQNNGV. V dropped 4 bases and J dropped 8; count of bases not matched to a gene: 12. The CDR3 loop spans 16 amino acids. The CDR3 DNA is TGTGCCAGCAGCTCCCTCGGCGGTAGCGGGGTGGGGGAGCTGTTTTTT. It encodes CASSSLGGSGVGELFF. The full variable domain, with the rest looked up from reference TRBV11-2 and TRBJ2-2, is EAGVAQSPRYKIIEKRQSVAFWCNPISGHATLYWYQQILGQGPKLLIQFQNNGVVDDSQLPKDRFSAERLKGVDSTLKIQPAKLEDSAVYLCASSSLGGSGVGELFFGEGSRLTVL.

The rearrangement joins TRBV29-1 to TRBJ2-1; TRBD2 aligns across 8 bases. Germline trimming cut 4 bases from V and 3 bases from J; bases unmatched to any gene: 2. This CDR3 has 13 amino acids. The germline V gene encodes CDR1 SQVTM and CDR2 ANQGSEA. The CDR3 DNA reads as TGCAGCGTTGTAGCGGGGAACTACAATGAGCAGTTCTTC. Amino acid sequence: CSVVAGNYNEQFF.

The chain combines TRBV30 with TRBJ2-7; 10 positions agree with TRBD1. CDR3 length: 15 residues. V shed 3 bases, J shed 0 bases, and the junction held 5 bases outside the gene matches. Germline assignment: CDR1 GTSNPN and CDR2 SVGIG (reference sequence). The CDR3 DNA follows: TGTGCCTGGAGCACCGGGACAGGGGTCTCCTACGAGCAGTACTTC. As protein: CAWSTGTGVSYEQYF.

V usage is TRBV6-4 and J usage is TRBJ1-5; the D is unclear. The CDR3 totals 14 residues. V lost 0 bases and J 4 bases, leaving 7 bases between the germline ends. Germline lookup yields CDR1 MRHNA and CDR2 SNTAGT. The CDR3 bases are TGTGCCAGCAGTGACTCCTACGGGAATCAGCCCCAGCATTTT. Encoded protein: CASSDSYGNQPQHF.

This chain links TRBV2 with TRBJ1-6; TRBD1 matches at 8 bases. This CDR3 region has 14 residues. Looked up from germline, CDR1 is SNHLY and CDR2 is FYNNEI. V shed 7 bases and J 10 bases; nucleotides not matched to a gene: 9. CDR3 coding DNA: TGTGCCAGCACCCTGGACAGGGCAGGGTCACCCCTCCACTTT. The encoded protein is CASTLDRAGSPLHF.

The V gene is TRBV2, the J gene TRBJ2-1, with D maybe TRBD1 (6 bases). Germline V gene sequence: CDR1 SNHLY, CDR2 FYNNEI. CDR3 size: 14 residues. V dropped 8 bases and J dropped 10 bases, with 21 bases sitting between them. CDR3 residues: CASWDIPSPGEQFF. As DNA, the CDR3 is TGTGCCAGCTGGGACATTCCGTCGCCGGGGGAGCAGTTCTTC. Filled out from reference TRBV2 and TRBJ2-1, the complete variable domain reads EPEVTQTPSHQVTQMGQEVILRCVPISNHLYFYWYRQILGQKVEFLVSFYNNEISEKSEIFDDQFSVERPDGSNFTLKIRSTKLEDSAMYFCASWDIPSPGEQFFGPGTRLTVL.

The chain carries TRBV28 and TRBJ1-4; unclear D gene. The CDR3 is made up of 15 amino acids. CDR1 is MDHEN, CDR2 SYDVKM, per germline. V dropped 5 bases and J dropped 5 bases, with 15 bases sitting between them. CDR3 region: CASSLSPNLNEKLFF. In DNA, the CDR3 is TGTGCCAGCAGTCTCTCGCCGAACCTAAATGAAAAACTGTTTTTT.

This clone was counted a single time. The chain couples TRBV4-1 to TRBJ1-2, with 7 nucleotides matching TRBD1. This CDR3 spans 15 amino acids. Losses at the gene ends were 4 bases for V and 4 bases for J; bases not matched to a gene: 9. CDR1 and CDR2 (germline): MGHRA, YSYEKL. The CDR3, as DNA: TGCGCCAGCAGCCTCGGACAGGACCGAATCTATGGCTACACCTTC. Amino acids: CASSLGQDRIYGYTF.

The rearrangement joins TRBV29-1 to TRBJ2-5; 11 nucleotides line up with TRBD1. Germline CDR1 reads SQVTM; CDR2 reads ANQGSEA. J was trimmed by 1 base and V by 3 bases; bases with no gene match: 7. The CDR3 is 16 amino acids. The CDR3 reads CSVDLRDRGIQETQYF. The CDR3 nucleotides read TGCAGCGTTGACCTCCGGGACAGGGGGATCCAAGAGACCCAGTACTTC.

The V and J genes are TRBV5-1 and TRBJ1-3; 7 positions match TRBD1. The CDR3 runs to 15 residues. CDR1 and CDR2 from the germline V gene are SGHRS and YFSETQ. With 4 bases clipped from V and 3 bases from J, the junction kept 7 bases outside the gene matches. The CDR3 loop reads CASSPWDRNGNTIYF. The CDR3, as DNA: TGCGCCAGCAGCCCCTGGGACAGAAATGGAAACACCATATATTTT.